A single TCR beta chain is shown here with its context. Its antigen is still unknown. V trimming: 0 bases; J trimming: 4 bases; junction bases outside the gene matches: 5. CDR1 and CDR2 (germline): SGHRS, YFSETQ. This CDR3 comprises 16 residues. Despite likely unrecorded immune exposures, the donors were nominally healthy at the time of sampling. This specimen comes from a study of cytomegalovirus exposure and HLA in healthy donors. Whole-study results and caveats: Segments of the TCR beta V type were, in most cases, productive about 87% or about 30% of the time in an earlier analysis. Some V segments (TRBV6-2 and TRBV6-3 among them) were excluded as indistinguishable.

A multiplex PCR was run with 60 Vbeta primers and 13 Jbeta primers. Clones were read by immunoSEQ multiplex PCR, and TCRdb kept only the in-frame ones, dropping some. The data show around 100,000 clones, 70% to 80% seen once. This chain links TRBV5-1 with TRBJ2-1; 9 nucleotides agree with TRBD2. This sequence originates from a woman under 30 in good health and CMV-seropositive. What was sequenced was PBMCs. The CDR3 spells CASSLAGTSLYNEQFF. The CDR3 DNA is TGCGCCAGCAGCTTGGCCGGGACTAGCCTTTACAATGAGCAGTTCTTC.